This T cell receptor (beta chain) is drawn from a study of T cell repertoires in cytomegalovirus infection. A remark on this clonotype: The antigen is unknown.

A single record per CDR3 protein comes from TCRdb applying MiXCR to the reads. The table has approximately 770,000 distinct CDR3 sequences, about 29% seen once. The germline V gene encodes CDR1 MDHEN and CDR2 SYDVKM. J lost 3 bases, V lost 4 bases, and 8 bases had no gene match. The CDR3 length is 15 residues. This clonotype was obtained from a human donor in good health (CMV status not recorded). Some clones in this sample may be carry-over from other donors' samples. The chain links TRBV28 to TRBJ2-7, with 8 positions matching TRBD1. Specimen: cultured CD8+ T cells from PBMCs, collected from culture after CMV antigen stimulation. The CDR3 bases are TGTGCCAGCAGTTCAACCGGGACAGGCCTCTACGAGCAGTACGTC. Amino acids: CASSSTGTGLYEQYV.